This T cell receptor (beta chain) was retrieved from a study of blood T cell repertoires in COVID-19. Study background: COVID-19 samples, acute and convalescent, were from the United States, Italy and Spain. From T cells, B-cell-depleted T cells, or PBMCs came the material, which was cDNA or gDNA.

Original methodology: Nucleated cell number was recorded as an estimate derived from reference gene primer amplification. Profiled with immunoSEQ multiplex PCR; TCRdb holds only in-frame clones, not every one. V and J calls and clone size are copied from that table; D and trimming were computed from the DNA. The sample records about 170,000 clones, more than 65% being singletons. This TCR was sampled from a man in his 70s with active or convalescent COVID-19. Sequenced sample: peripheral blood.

CDR3 amino acids: CASSTTGYGNTIYF. The CDR3 nucleotides read TGTGCCAGCAGCACTACAGGTTATGGAAACACCATATATTTT. The chain has TRBV11-2 and TRBJ1-3; weak D call: TRBD1 (5 bases). V shed 5 bases and J shed 3 bases, with 11 bases lying between them. CDR1 is SGHAT and CDR2 is FQNNGV in the germline V gene. The CDR3 is made up of 14 amino acids.